This entry is about one TCR beta chain. The sample belongs to a study of blood T cell repertoires in COVID-19. Study in general: The cDNA or gDNA used as material had been derived from T cells, B-cell-depleted T cells, or PBMCs.

Using immunoSEQ multiplex PCR, the repertoire was profiled, and TCRdb retains in-frame clones only, with some absent. The table shows some 67,000 clones, with about 90% occurring only once. Germline CDR1 LGHDT, CDR2 YNNKEL (reference sequence). Trimming took off 4 bases at V and 5 bases at J, with 17 bases between the two ends. There are 15 residues in the CDR3. The sequence derives from a man aged 50-59 years with active COVID-19. The chain joins TRBV3-1 (or the pseudogene TRBV3-2) to TRBJ1-1; D is unclear. The sequenced sample was peripheral blood. The CDR3 sequence is CASSPPQSVWTEAFF. The CDR3 nucleotides read TGTGCCAGCAGCCCCCCCCAGTCCGTGTGGACTGAAGCTTTCTTT.